One sample yielded the 27 T cell receptor beta chains listed below, sequenced in a study of CXCR3-negative and CXCR3-positive naive CD8 T cells. UMI-labeled 5' RACE yielded the TRB cDNA libraries. Reprocessing the 5' RACE reads, TCRdb reports a single entry for every CDR3 protein and omits DNA. This sample's table has tens of thousands of distinct CDR3 sequences. Input material: naive CXCR3- CD8+ T cells from blood. Regarding subset: CD45RO-CCR7+CD27+CD95- naive CD8+ T cells lacking CXCR3 (TNR3-). The receptors were gathered from a human donor in good health. Some clones in this sample may be carry-over from other donors' samples.

The J gene is TRBJ2-1, the V gene TRBV12-3 or TRBV12-4. This CDR3 spans 13 amino acids. CDR3 protein: CASSSREYNEQFF.

This CDR3 reads CASSLGTGMPTGELFF. The chain employs TRBV11-2 and TRBJ2-2; TCRdb reports TRBD1, a call that lacks DNA to check it against. The length of the CDR3 is 16 residues. Germline values: CDR1 SGHAT, CDR2 FQNNGV.

The genes are TRBV12-3 or TRBV12-4 and TRBJ2-1; TCRdb's assignment of TRBD1 cannot be checked, as there is no DNA. The CDR3 runs to 15 residues. CDR3 in amino acids: CASSLGQGGDNEQFF.

The rearrangement links TRBV29-1 to TRBJ2-1; TCRdb picks TRBD1, but there is no DNA to check that call. The CDR3 covers 15 residues. Per germline, CDR1 SQVTM and CDR2 ANQGSEA. CDR3 sequence: CSVEDLGTGNNEQFF.

The chain has TRBV29-1 and TRBJ2-1. The CDR3 sequence is 14 residues long. CDR1 is SQVTM, CDR2 ANQGSEA, per germline. Here the CDR3 reads CSVEGRSSYNEQFF.

The CDR3 spells CSVEGTSEDETQYF. The rearrangement uses TRBV29-1 and TRBJ2-5; TCRdb returns TRBD2, unconfirmable since there is no DNA. Per the germline V gene, CDR1 is SQVTM and CDR2 is ANQGSEA. CDR3 length: 14 residues.

The V call is TRBV28, the J call TRBJ1-1; TCRdb gives TRBD1 as the D gene, but with no DNA this cannot be confirmed. This CDR3 contains 12 residues. The V gene's germline CDR1 is MDHEN and CDR2 SYDVKM. CDR3 sequence reads: CASTVGGLEAFF. The full variable domain, completed using reference TRBV28 and TRBJ1-1, is DVKVTQSSRYLVKRTGEKVFLECVQDMDHENMFWYRQDPGLGLRLIYFSYDVKMKEKGDIPEGYSVSREKKERFSLILESASTNQTSMYLCASTVGGLEAFFGQGTRLTVV.

This sequence joins TRBV6-2 or TRBV6-3 and TRBJ2-7; as DNA is missing, the TRBD2 call by TCRdb cannot be tested. CDR1 is MNHEY, CDR2 SVGEGT, per germline. CDR3 length: 12 residues. The CDR3 region is CATQDGLYEQYF.

V usage is TRBV20-1 and J usage is TRBJ2-7. The CDR3 loop spans 14 amino acids. CDR1 is DFQATT, CDR2 SNEGSKA, per germline (reference sequence). The CDR3 region is CSAREDLGIGEQYF.

The chain carries TRBV29-1 and TRBJ2-1; the D gene TCRdb calls, TRBD1, cannot be checked with no DNA. Germline-derived CDR1 and CDR2 are SQVTM and ANQGSEA. The CDR3 contains 16 residues. CDR3: CSVEFPGKGGYNEQFF.

This sequence joins TRBV5-1 and TRBJ1-6. The V gene's germline CDR1 is SGHRS and CDR2 YFSETQ. The CDR3 covers 14 residues. CDR3 residues: CASSLEAGYSPLHF.

The V gene is TRBV6-5, the J gene TRBJ1-2; the D call of TRBD1 rests on TCRdb alone, since no DNA is present to check it. The CDR3 runs 15 residues. Germline CDR1 is MNHEY and CDR2 is SVGAGI. CDR3 in amino acids: CASSYSTQGGDGYTF.

The chain combines TRBV7-6 with TRBJ1-1; without DNA, the TCRdb call of TRBD1 cannot be checked. This CDR3 contains 14 residues. CDR1 SGHVS and CDR2 FNYEAQ come from the germline V gene. CDR3 sequence reads: CASSLSPGHTEAFF.

This chain links TRBV28 with TRBJ2-4; the TRBD2 assignment by TCRdb is unverifiable without DNA. In germline, CDR1 is MDHEN, CDR2 SYDVKM. There are 14 residues in the CDR3. Here the CDR3 reads CASSWGARLGIQYF.

The J gene is TRBJ2-3, the V gene TRBV29-1; as DNA is missing, the TRBD1 call by TCRdb cannot be tested. The CDR3 loop spans 15 amino acids. Germline assignment: CDR1 SQVTM and CDR2 ANQGSEA. The CDR3 protein is CSVLVVDRFTDTQYF.

The rearrangement uses TRBV9 and TRBJ2-1; TCRdb indicates TRBD1, and absent DNA this call remains unverified. This CDR3 comprises 19 residues. The germline V gene has CDR1 SGDLS and CDR2 YYNGEE. The CDR3 protein is CASSTTTGAAYSSYNEQFF.

The V and J genes are TRBV4-1 and TRBJ2-7. This CDR3 spans 11 amino acids. CDR1 is MGHRA and CDR2 is YSYEKL in the germline V gene. CDR3 in amino acids: CASSQASEQYF.

The chain carries TRBV4-3 and TRBJ1-4; the D call of TRBD1 rests on TCRdb alone, since no DNA is present to check it. Germline V gives CDR1 LGHNA, CDR2 YSLEER. The CDR3 totals 16 residues. The CDR3 reads CASSQDVGGGVEKLFF.

The CDR3 protein is CASSQTDRQYEQYF. The rearrangement joins TRBV16 to TRBJ2-7; TCRdb's D call, TRBD1, is unchecked because there is no DNA. Germline V gene sequence: CDR1 KGHSY, CDR2 FQNENV. This CDR3 has 14 residues.

V gene TRBV12-3 or TRBV12-4 combines with J gene TRBJ2-1; TCRdb selects TRBD2, and the lack of DNA leaves this call unchecked. There are 14 residues in the CDR3. The CDR3 loop reads CASRPGTSGVEQFF.

The chain combines TRBV29-1 with TRBJ2-1; the TRBD2 assignment by TCRdb is unverifiable without DNA. Germline assignment: CDR1 SQVTM and CDR2 ANQGSEA. There are 15 residues in the CDR3. The CDR3 loop is CSVEGTSGRIDEQFF.

The chain couples TRBV28 to TRBJ1-5; there is no DNA to check the TCRdb D call of TRBD1. This CDR3 has 15 residues. Germline values: CDR1 MDHEN, CDR2 SYDVKM. CDR3 in amino acids: CASSFPGGRNQPQHF. Full variable domain (missing parts from reference TRBV28 and TRBJ1-5): DVKVTQSSRYLVKRTGEKVFLECVQDMDHENMFWYRQDPGLGLRLIYFSYDVKMKEKGDIPEGYSVSREKKERFSLILESASTNQTSMYLCASSFPGGRNQPQHFGDGTRLSIL.

V gene TRBV5-5 combines with J gene TRBJ2-3; TCRdb's D call of TRBD2 is untestable without DNA. The CDR3 runs to 12 residues. CDR1 and CDR2 from the germline V gene are SGHKS and YYEKEE (reference sequence). The CDR3: CASSLDPHPQYF. Using reference TRBV5-5 and TRBJ2-3 for the parts outside the CDR3, the full variable domain is DAGVTQSPTHLIKTRGQQVTLRCSPISGHKSVSWYQQVLGQGPQFIFQYYEKEERGRGNFPDRFSARQFPNYSSELNVNALLLGDSALYLCASSLDPHPQYFGPGTRLTVL.

The rearrangement uses TRBV5-6 and TRBJ2-7; with no DNA, the TCRdb D assignment of TRBD1 cannot be verified. This CDR3 is built from 14 residues. Germline CDR1 is SGHDT and CDR2 is YYEEEE. The CDR3 spells CASSPREAPYEQYF.

CDR3 sequence: CASSSEPGAFF. The chain carries TRBV11-1 and TRBJ1-1. The CDR3 loop spans 11 amino acids. In germline, CDR1 is SGHAT, CDR2 FQDESV (reference sequence).

V gene TRBV7-3 combines with J gene TRBJ1-2; TCRdb selects TRBD1, and the lack of DNA leaves this call unchecked. Germline CDR1 is SGHTA and CDR2 is FQGTGA. This CDR3 comprises 15 residues. CDR3 protein: CASSSVPGPVDGYTF. The entire variable domain, with the rest obtained from reference TRBV7-3 and TRBJ1-2, is as follows: GAGVSQTPSNKVTEKGKYVELRCDPISGHTALYWYRQSLGQGPEFLIYFQGTGAADDSGLPNDRFFAVRPEGSVSTLKIQRTERGDSAVYLCASSSVPGPVDGYTFGSGTRLTVV.

The genes are TRBV5-1 and TRBJ2-1. Germline values: CDR1 SGHRS, CDR2 YFSETQ. The CDR3 runs to 16 residues. CDR3 region: CASSLAPEPTYNEQFF.